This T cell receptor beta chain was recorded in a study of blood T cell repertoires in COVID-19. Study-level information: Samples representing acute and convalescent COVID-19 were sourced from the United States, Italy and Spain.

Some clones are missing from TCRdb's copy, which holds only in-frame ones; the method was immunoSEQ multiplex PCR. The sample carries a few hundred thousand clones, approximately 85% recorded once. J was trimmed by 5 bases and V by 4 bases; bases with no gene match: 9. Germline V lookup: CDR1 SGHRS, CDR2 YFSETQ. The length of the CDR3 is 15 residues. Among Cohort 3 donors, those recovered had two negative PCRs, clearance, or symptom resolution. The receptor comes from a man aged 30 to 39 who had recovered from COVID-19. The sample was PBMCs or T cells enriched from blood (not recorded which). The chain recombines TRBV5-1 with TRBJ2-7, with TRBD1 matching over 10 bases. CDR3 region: CASSTRTGGIDEQYF. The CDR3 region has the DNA TGCGCCAGCAGCACCCGGACAGGGGGGATCGACGAGCAGTACTTC.